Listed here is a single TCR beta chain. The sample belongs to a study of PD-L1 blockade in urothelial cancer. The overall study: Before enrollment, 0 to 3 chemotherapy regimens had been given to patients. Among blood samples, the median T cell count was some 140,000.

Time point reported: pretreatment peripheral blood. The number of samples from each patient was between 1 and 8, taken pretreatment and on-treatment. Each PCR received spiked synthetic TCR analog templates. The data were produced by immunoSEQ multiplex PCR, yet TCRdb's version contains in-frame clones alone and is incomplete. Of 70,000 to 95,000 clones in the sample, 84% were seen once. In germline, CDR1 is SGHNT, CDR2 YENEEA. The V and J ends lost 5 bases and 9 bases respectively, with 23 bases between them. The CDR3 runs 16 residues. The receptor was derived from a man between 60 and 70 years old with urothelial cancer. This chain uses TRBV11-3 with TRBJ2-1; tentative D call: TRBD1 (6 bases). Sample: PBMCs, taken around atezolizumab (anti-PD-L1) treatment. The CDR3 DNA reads TGTGCCAGCAGCGACACCGGGACAACCGGCCGGGGTGAGCAGTTCTTC. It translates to CASSDTGTTGRGEQFF.